This TCR beta chain was captured in a study of cytomegalovirus exposure and HLA in healthy donors. Findings and caveats of the study: Across donors, most TCRs were seen rarely, yet some public ones were widespread. Cytomegalovirus status was reportedly diagnosed by the classifier with high specificity and sensitivity.

Primers for the PCR totalled 60 Vbeta and 13 Jbeta. Clones were read by immunoSEQ multiplex PCR, and TCRdb kept only the in-frame ones, dropping some. Found here are fewer than 200,000 clones, around 72% of them singletons; the top ten hold roughly 7.1%. With respect to this clone: Its antigen is unknown.

V was clipped by 1 base and J by 4 bases, with 11 bases between them. Germline V gives CDR1 SGDLS, CDR2 YYNGEE. The length of the CDR3 is 15 residues. The rearrangement joins TRBV9 to TRBJ2-2, with TRBD1 as a possible D gene (6 bases). What was sequenced was PBMCs. This clonotype was obtained from a man aged 40-55 years in good health and CMV-seropositive. CDR3 sequence reads: CASSVSWTVTGELFF. The CDR3 DNA reads TGTGCCAGCAGCGTATCCTGGACAGTCACCGGGGAGCTGTTTTTT.